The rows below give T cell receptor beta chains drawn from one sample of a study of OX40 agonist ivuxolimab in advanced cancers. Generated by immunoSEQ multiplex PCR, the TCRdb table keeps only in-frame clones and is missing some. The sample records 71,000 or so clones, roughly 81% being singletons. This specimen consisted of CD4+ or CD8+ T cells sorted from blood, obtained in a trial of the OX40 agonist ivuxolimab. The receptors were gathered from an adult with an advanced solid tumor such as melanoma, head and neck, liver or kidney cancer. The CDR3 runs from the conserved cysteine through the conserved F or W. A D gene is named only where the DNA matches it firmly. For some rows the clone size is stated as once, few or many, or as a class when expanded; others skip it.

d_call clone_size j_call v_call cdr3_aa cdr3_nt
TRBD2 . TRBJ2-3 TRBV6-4 CASSEAGGTDTQYF TGTGCCAGCAGTGAAGCGGGGGGAACAGATACGCAGTATTTT
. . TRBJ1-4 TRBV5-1 CASSPLGDMGNEKLFF TGCGCCAGCAGCCCATTAGGAGATATGGGAAATGAAAAACTGTTTTTT
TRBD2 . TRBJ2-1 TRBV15 CATSREGETSGNEQFF TGTGCCACCAGCAGAGAAGGCGAGACTAGCGGGAATGAGCAGTTCTTC
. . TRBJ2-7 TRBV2 CASSGPQGGLEQYF TGTGCCAGCAGTGGGCCCCAAGGGGGATTGGAGCAGTACTTC
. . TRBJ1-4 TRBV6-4 CASSVGAGTPNEKLFF TGTGCCAGCAGTGTAGGAGCCGGGACCCCTAATGAAAAACTGTTTTTT
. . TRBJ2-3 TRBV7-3 CASASSPGLGLSTDTQYF TGTGCCAGCGCCTCATCCCCCGGATTAGGCCTAAGCACAGATACGCAGTATTTT
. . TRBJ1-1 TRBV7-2 CASSSALGGLKAFF TGTGCCAGCAGCTCCGCCCTGGGGGGGCTCAAAGCTTTCTTT
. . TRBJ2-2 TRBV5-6 CASSLGPRGGGENTGELFF TGTGCCAGCAGCTTGGGGCCCCGGGGAGGGGGCGAGAACACCGGGGAGCTGTTTTTT
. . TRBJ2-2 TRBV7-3 CASSLSGHQGTGELFF TGTGCCAGCAGCTTATCTGGTCACCAGGGGACCGGGGAGCTGTTTTTT
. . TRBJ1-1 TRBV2 CARTGLGTEAFF TGTGCCAGGACAGGCCTGGGGACTGAAGCTTTCTTT
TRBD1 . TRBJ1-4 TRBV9 CASSPRQGTNEKLFF TGTGCCAGCAGCCCAAGACAGGGAACTAATGAAAAACTGTTTTTT
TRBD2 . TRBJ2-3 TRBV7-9 CASSLIGGLAGDTQYF TGTGCCAGCAGCTTAATAGGGGGGCTAGCGGGAGATACGCAGTATTTT
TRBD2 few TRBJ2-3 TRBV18 CASSPDSGRAGPTDTQYF TGTGCCAGCTCACCGGATAGCGGGAGGGCCGGCCCCACAGATACGCAGTATTTT
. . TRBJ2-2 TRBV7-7 CASSLRQPPNTGELFF TGTGCCAGCAGCCTGAGACAGCCGCCGAACACCGGGGAGCTGTTTTTT
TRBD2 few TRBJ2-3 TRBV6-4 CASSRGSGADTQYF TGTGCCAGCAGTCGGGGTAGCGGGGCGGATACGCAGTATTTT
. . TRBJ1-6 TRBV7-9 CASSSPSGNSNSPLHF TGTGCCAGCAGCTCTCCCTCGGGAAATTCAAATTCACCCCTCCACTTT
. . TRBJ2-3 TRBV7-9 CASSSRGGTDTQYF TGTGCCAGCAGCTCCAGGGGGGGCACAGATACGCAGTATTTT
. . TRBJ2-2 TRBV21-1 CANLKRSHKANTGELFF TGTGCCAACCTCAAGAGGTCACACAAGGCGAACACCGGGGAGCTGTTTTTT
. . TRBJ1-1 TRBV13 CASSLGTEGTEAFF TGTGCCAGCAGCTTAGGGACGGAGGGTACTGAAGCTTTCTTT
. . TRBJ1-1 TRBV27 CASRYQGNTEAFF TGTGCCAGCAGATACCAGGGTAACACTGAAGCTTTCTTT